Shown below are 29 T cell receptor beta chains from a single sample sequenced in a study of blood T cell repertoires in COVID-19. Method: immunoSEQ multiplex PCR; TCRdb's copy keeps in-frame clones and lacks some. Altogether some 52,000 clones are present, 89% being singletons, with the ten largest covering about 5.3%. The sample comprised peripheral blood. These receptors were taken from a man aged 55 to 69 with active COVID-19.

The genes are TRBV30 and TRBJ1-5, with a possible D match to TRBD1 (6 bases). The CDR3 covers 15 residues. V was trimmed by 2 bases and J by 1 base, leaving 12 bases between them. The germline V gene has CDR1 GTSNPN and CDR2 SVGIG (reference sequence). In nucleotides, the CDR3 is TGTGCCTGGAGTCGCTACACAGGGAGCAATCAGCCCCAGCATTTT. The encoded protein is CAWSRYTGSNQPQHF. Filled out from reference TRBV30 and TRBJ1-5, the complete variable domain reads SQTIHQWPATLVQPVGSPLSLECTVEGTSNPNLYWYRQAAGRGLQLLFYSVGIGQISSEVPQNLSASRPQDRQFILSSKKLLLSDSGFYLCAWSRYTGSNQPQHFGDGTRLSIL.

The V gene is TRBV24-1, the J gene TRBJ2-3; D perhaps matches TRBD2 (7 bases). The CDR3 loop spans 14 amino acids. Germline V gene lookup returns CDR1 KGHDR and CDR2 SFDVKD. V shed 6 bases and J shed 4 bases, with 13 bases lying between them. This CDR3 is CATSKGGAPDTQYF. The CDR3, as DNA: TGTGCCACCAGTAAGGGGGGGGCCCCAGATACGCAGTATTTT.

The J gene is TRBJ1-5, the V gene TRBV18; D gene ambiguous. Per the germline V gene, CDR1 is KGHSH and CDR2 is LQKENI. The CDR3 is 15 residues long. The germline V and J ends were trimmed by 3 bases and 4 bases, with 13 bases remaining between them. The CDR3 spells CASSPRQTGNQPQHF. For the CDR3, the DNA is TGTGCCAGCTCACCCAGACAAACGGGGAATCAGCCCCAGCATTTT.

The chain has TRBV28 and TRBJ2-3, with 7 bases aligning to TRBD2. The V segment lost 6 bases and the J segment 6 bases; nucleotides outside the gene matches: 12. CDR1 is MDHEN and CDR2 is SYDVKM in the germline V gene. The CDR3 has 15 amino acids. The CDR3 DNA is TGTGCCAGCAGCCCCCGGGGGAGGGCCATCGATACGCAGTATTTT. Its protein product is CASSPRGRAIDTQYF.

This CDR3 is CASSLQGFISPLHF. The CDR3 region has the DNA TGTGCCAGCAGCTTGCAGGGGTTTATTTCACCCCTCCACTTT. The chain is built from TRBV5-8 and TRBJ1-6; TRBD1 is a possible D gene (6 bases). The length of the CDR3 is 14 residues. Germline V gene sequence: CDR1 SGHTS, CDR2 YDEGEE. Trimming stripped 1 base from V and 9 bases from J, with 11 bases between.

V usage is TRBV19 and J usage is TRBJ2-3; maybe TRBD1 (5 bases). The CDR3 has 14 residues. V lost 7 bases and J 1 base, leaving 12 bases between the germline ends. CDR1 LNHDA and CDR2 SQIVND come from the germline V gene (reference sequence). The CDR3 region has the DNA TGTGCCAGTACCCAGGGCAGGGGCACAGATACGCAGTATTTT. Encoded protein: CASTQGRGTDTQYF.

The chain has TRBV5-4 and TRBJ2-3; 7 bases line up with TRBD2. CDR3 length equals 13 residues. CDR1 is SGHNT, CDR2 YYREEE, per germline (reference sequence). V lost 0 bases, J lost 6 bases, and 1 base stayed unmatched. Here the CDR3 reads CASSLAGGDTQYF. DNA of the CDR3: TGTGCCAGCAGCTTGGCGGGGGGTGATACGCAGTATTTT.

This clone has just one count. The J gene is TRBJ2-3, the V gene TRBV28, with 16 bases lining up with TRBD2. CDR1 is MDHEN, CDR2 SYDVKM, per germline. There are 17 residues in the CDR3. V gave up 4 bases and J gave up 7 bases; unmatched junction bases: 8. The CDR3 loop reads CASSSPGLAGGPHTQYF. The CDR3 bases are TGTGCCAGCAGTTCTCCGGGACTAGCGGGAGGGCCGCATACGCAGTATTTT. Using reference TRBV28 and TRBJ2-3 for the parts outside the CDR3, the full variable domain is DVKVTQSSRYLVKRTGEKVFLECVQDMDHENMFWYRQDPGLGLRLIYFSYDVKMKEKGDIPEGYSVSREKKERFSLILESASTNQTSMYLCASSSPGLAGGPHTQYFGPGTRLTVL.

The V and J genes are TRBV6-2 or TRBV6-3 and TRBJ1-5; D is possibly TRBD1 (5 bases). The CDR3 runs to 15 residues. Per germline, CDR1 MNHEY and CDR2 SVGEGT. Trimming cost V 5 bases and J 7 bases, with 18 bases left between them. The chain's CDR3 is CASSLRDRPHQPQHF. DNA of the CDR3: TGTGCCAGCAGTCTCCGTGACAGACCACACCAGCCCCAGCATTTT.

CDR3 sequence (DNA): TGTGCCAGCAGCTTAACAGTGCCGAGCTCTGGAAACACCATATATTTT. This gives the protein CASSLTVPSSGNTIYF. The J gene is TRBJ1-3, the V gene TRBV7-6; no reliable D call. Trimming left V 2 bases short and J 0 bases short, with 11 bases between. The CDR3 is made up of 16 amino acids. The germline gives CDR1 SGHVS, CDR2 FNYEAQ.

The V gene is TRBV27, the J gene TRBJ2-7, with D maybe TRBD1 (6 bases). V lost 5 bases, J lost 1 base, and 12 bases lay in between. Germline V lookup: CDR1 MNHEY, CDR2 SMNVEV (reference sequence). The CDR3 runs to 14 residues. This chain's CDR3 is CASSPNRVSYEQYF. CDR3 in DNA: TGTGCCAGCAGTCCCAACAGGGTTTCCTACGAGCAGTACTTC.

The chain joins TRBV27 to TRBJ1-1; a weak D match, TRBD1 (5 bases). Germline assignment: CDR1 MNHEY and CDR2 SMNVEV (reference sequence). V was trimmed by 3 bases and J by 4 bases, leaving 12 bases between them. The CDR3 covers 14 residues. CDR3 nucleotides: TGTGCCAGCAGTTTTGTGGGGGGGGGCACTGAAGCTTTCTTT. Encoded protein: CASSFVGGGTEAFF.

In this sample, this clone turned up once. This chain joins TRBV4-1 and TRBJ2-1; D is uncertain. This CDR3 region has 16 residues. V lost 2 bases and J 2 bases, leaving 13 bases between the germline ends. The germline V gene encodes CDR1 MGHRA and CDR2 YSYEKL. This CDR3 is CASSQQTGWAYNEQFF. In DNA, the CDR3 is TGCGCCAGCAGCCAACAGACTGGGTGGGCCTACAATGAGCAGTTCTTC.

V is TRBV30 and J is TRBJ1-5; D remains ambiguous. V was pared by 2 bases and J by 1 base, with 9 bases between. CDR3 length equals 14 residues. Germline CDR1 and CDR2: GTSNPN and SVGIG (reference sequence). The CDR3 bases are TGTGCCTGGAGTCGCGGGGAGAGCAATCAGCCCCAGCATTTT. As protein: CAWSRGESNQPQHF.

The genes are TRBV11-2 and TRBJ2-7; TRBD1 might be the D (6 bases). The CDR3 loop spans 11 amino acids. Germline V lookup: CDR1 SGHAT, CDR2 FQNNGV. This CDR3 is CSSGGGLEQYF. DNA for the CDR3: TGTAGTTCTGGGGGCGGTCTCGAGCAGTACTTC. Combining the CDR3 with reference TRBV11-2 and TRBJ2-7 gives the whole variable domain EAGVAQSPRYKIIEKRQSVAFWCNPISGHATLYWYQQILGQGPKLLIQFQNNGVVDDSQLPKDRFSAERLKGVDSTLKIQPAKLEDSAVYLCSSGGGLEQYFGPGTRLTVT.

The chain has TRBV18 and TRBJ1-2; 11 bases are shared with TRBD1. The germline gives CDR1 KGHSH, CDR2 LQKENI. The junction had 12 bases not matched to a gene; V was cut back by 5 bases and J by 7 bases. The CDR3 is 16 residues long. The CDR3 DNA is TGTGCCAGCTCAGTCGGACAGGGGGCGGCCGGGGGTGGCTACACCTTC. Amino acids: CASSVGQGAAGGGYTF. Filled out from reference TRBV18 and TRBJ1-2, the complete variable domain reads NAGVMQNPRHLVRRRGQEARLRCSPMKGHSHVYWYRQLPEEGLKFMVYLQKENIIDESGMPKERFSAEFPKEGPSILRIQQVVRGDSAAYFCASSVGQGAAGGGYTFGSGTRLTVV.

The V and J genes are TRBV18 and TRBJ2-3; TRBD1 aligns across 8 bases. The length of the CDR3 is 17 residues. Trimming at V came to 5 bases and at J to 1 base, leaving 11 bases not matched to a gene. Germline assignment: CDR1 KGHSH and CDR2 LQKENI. The CDR3 reads CASSFDLGTGGTDTQYF. Written as DNA, the CDR3 is TGTGCCAGCTCATTCGACCTGGGGACAGGAGGCACAGATACGCAGTATTTT.

This clone was counted a single time. The chain links TRBV28 to TRBJ2-1, with 9 bases matching TRBD2. The trim removed 7 bases at V and 2 bases at J, leaving 9 bases unmatched. The CDR3 covers 16 residues. Germline V gene lookup returns CDR1 MDHEN and CDR2 SYDVKM. CDR3 DNA: TGTGCCAGCATCTCCCGCGGGAGGGTCCCCTACAATGAGCAGTTCTTC. Translating it yields CASISRGRVPYNEQFF.

The chain's CDR3 is CASSGYLAGGNEQFF. The CDR3, as DNA: TGTGCCAGCAGTGGGTACCTAGCGGGAGGCAATGAGCAGTTCTTC. The rearrangement joins TRBV2 to TRBJ2-1; 11 nucleotides align to TRBD2. The germline gives CDR1 SNHLY, CDR2 FYNNEI. The CDR3 spans 15 residues. Trimming cost V 4 bases and J 6 bases; bases outside gene matches: 5.

CDR3 sequence (DNA): TGCGCCAGCAGCCAGCCGACTAGCGGGAGTACCAAAAACATTCAGTACTTC. It translates to CASSQPTSGSTKNIQYF. V is TRBV4-1 and J is TRBJ2-4; the match to TRBD2 covers 12 bases. The J segment lost 2 bases and the V segment lost 3 bases, leaving 5 bases of the junction unmatched. This CDR3 region has 17 residues. Germline V gene lookup returns CDR1 MGHRA and CDR2 YSYEKL.

Notes on this clone: Sequence at one end of the junction differs from germline and may be a read error. The V and J genes are TRBV9 and TRBJ2-7, with TRBD1 as a possible D gene (5 bases). The CDR3 totals 13 residues. Germline lookup yields CDR1 SGDLS and CDR2 YYNGEE. Here the CDR3 DNA reads TGTGCCAGCAACGTAGATCAGGGATACGAGCAGTACTTC. Protein: CASNVDQGYEQYF.

The chain couples TRBV10-3 to TRBJ2-7; TRBD1 aligns across 9 bases. This CDR3 is built from 16 residues. V lost 2 bases and J lost 3; bases outside the gene matches: 8. Germline loops: CDR1 ENHRY, CDR2 SYGVKD. CDR3 loop: CAISEQGTGKGYEQYF. CDR3 in DNA: TGTGCCATCAGTGAGCAGGGGACAGGGAAAGGCTACGAGCAGTACTTC.

V is TRBV6-5 and J is TRBJ2-3; the match to TRBD2 covers 7 bases. Germline V gene data show CDR1 as MNHEY and CDR2 as SVGAGI. The trim removed 6 bases at V and 1 base at J, leaving 4 bases unmatched. CDR3 length equals 14 residues. CDR3 protein: CASRRGRGTDTQYF. The CDR3 nucleotides are TGTGCCAGCAGGCGCGGGAGAGGCACAGATACGCAGTATTTT.

This sequence joins TRBV7-2 and TRBJ2-7; 9 bases agree with TRBD1. The length of the CDR3 is 11 residues. The germline V gene has CDR1 SGHTA and CDR2 FQGNSA. The trim removed 8 bases at V and 6 bases at J, leaving 2 bases unmatched. CDR3 bases: TGTGCCAGCGTGACAGGGGGCGAGCAGTACTTC. Translated, it gives CASVTGGEQYF.

CDR3 nucleotides: TGTGCCAGCAGCTTGACAGGAACCGCCTACGAGCAGTACTTC. It encodes CASSLTGTAYEQYF. The chain joins TRBV5-6 to TRBJ2-7; tentatively, D is TRBD1 (5 bases). The germline V gene encodes CDR1 SGHDT and CDR2 YYEEEE. V lost 1 base and J lost 2, with 10 bases in between. This CDR3 has 14 residues.

The V gene is TRBV19, the J gene TRBJ2-7, with 7 bases fitting TRBD1. Trimming cost V 1 base and J 3 bases; bases outside gene matches: 0. CDR3 length equals 13 residues. CDR1 and CDR2 (germline): LNHDA, SQIVND (reference sequence). The CDR3 region has the DNA TGTGCCAGTAGTATAGGACAGGGCTACGAGCAGTACTTC. This encodes CASSIGQGYEQYF. The full variable domain, its missing parts supplied by reference TRBV19 and TRBJ2-7, is DGGITQSPKYLFRKEGQNVTLSCEQNLNHDAMYWYRQDPGQGLRLIYYSQIVNDFQKGDIAEGYSVSREKKESFPLTVTSAQKNPTAFYLCASSIGQGYEQYFGPGTRLTVT.

The genes are TRBV4-2 and TRBJ2-7; D perhaps matches TRBD1 (6 bases). The CDR3 sequence is 16 residues long. CDR1 LGHNA and CDR2 YNFKEQ come from the germline V gene. V dropped 4 bases and J dropped 0 bases, with 16 bases sitting between them. CDR3 residues: CASSPPLRTASYEQYF. The CDR3 region has the DNA TGTGCCAGCAGCCCGCCCCTTAGGACAGCCTCCTACGAGCAGTACTTC.

J is TRBJ1-4 and V is TRBV7-2; D gene uncertain. The V and J ends lost 4 bases and 5 bases respectively, with 14 bases between them. CDR1 and CDR2 (germline): SGHTA, FQGNSA. The CDR3 runs to 15 residues. This CDR3 is CASSSLIGGNEKLFF. For the CDR3, the DNA is TGTGCCAGCAGCTCCCTGATAGGCGGGAATGAAAAACTGTTTTTT.

The rearrangement links TRBV11-1 to TRBJ2-7; D call uncertain. Trimming removed 5 bases at V and 3 bases at J, with 17 bases between. The CDR3 has 15 residues. In germline, CDR1 is SGHAT, CDR2 FQDESV (reference sequence). The CDR3 region is CASSLGSDFFYEQYF. In DNA form, the CDR3 reads TGTGCCAGCAGCCTAGGGTCAGATTTTTTCTACGAGCAGTACTTC.